The entry below gives a single TCR beta chain sequence along with its context. Its antigen target is currently unknown. Base qualities are missing; no much larger clone stands one base away. The immunoSEQ Assay, a bias-controlled multiplex PCR, was used to amplify TCRbeta CDR3 regions from genomic DNA. The study's own analysis went as follows. Within the assay, amplification of reference gene primers was used to estimate how many nucleated cells each sample contained. Sequence reads were collapsed and filtered to measure the absolute abundance of every unique TCRbeta CDR3 rearrangement. For each sample, productive Simpson clonality was calculated as the square root of Simpson's diversity index across productive rearrangements. In its TCRdb copy, this immuneACCESS table keeps in-frame sequences only and misses some clones. Where compared with another copy, unresolved V genes explain less than half of these, and the others have no known cause. That table is the source of V, J and clone size, and D and trimming were worked out from the DNA. The sample table lists 150,000 to 200,000 clones, 65% to 85% of them with a count of one. The ten largest clones capture about an eighth of the sample.

Enrolling through a virtual design, the prospective study's participants ranged in age from about 18 to 89 years and lived across more than 20 United States geographic areas. To assign participants to cohorts, the prospective study relied on clinical history that participants themselves reported in a screening survey and a study questionnaire. Recovered participants in ImmuneRACE Cohort 3 were defined as having two consecutive negative NP/OP PCR tests, clearance from a healthcare professional, or resolution of symptoms. In the prospective study, mobile phlebotomists collected whole blood, serum and a nasopharyngeal or oropharyngeal swab from each participant. Additional blood draws and questionnaires over a roughly two-month period could optionally be provided by prospective study participants. Blood samples from the prospective study were shipped frozen or at room temperature prior to DNA extraction.

This specimen comes from a study of blood T cell repertoires in COVID-19 (dated by TCRdb to between 2020 and 2021). About the full investigation: Samples from collaborators originated in the United States, Italy and Spain and spanned both the acute and convalescent phases of COVID-19. The prospective study material was composed of cDNA or gDNA derived from T cells, B-cell-depleted T cells, or PBMCs. Subjects who had been exposed to COVID-19, were actively infected with it, or had recovered from it provided the deeply sampled blood TCRbeta repertoires that made up the dataset. A freely available public database, intended as a resource for researchers studying the immune response to SARS-CoV-2, is where the repertoires were released. Samples came from the ongoing ImmuneRACE study (first 160 participants) plus 1,254 subjects from 6 global collaborators. A de-identified subject ID, COVID-19 status, age in years and sex were almost always included in the sample metadata. Where HLA class I and class II types were available, the types were taken from metadata supplied by the sample provider, not from assay-based typing. Results the study describes overall, beyond this receptor: The quantity of clinical and demographic metadata differed by source and by participant and was supplied without curation.

From cysteine to phenylalanine, the CDR3 is 15 amino acids long. The only DNA kept is the CDR3, 45 bases in frame from the first base. Sequenced material: PBMCs or T cells enriched from blood (not recorded which). The origin of this receptor is a woman in her sixties or seventies who had recovered from COVID-19. The chain is assembled from TRBV21-1 and TRBJ2-3; TRBD2 is taken as the D call from the table, unchecked against the DNA. TRBV21-1 is marked as a pseudogene. The CDR3 reads as follows: CASSTLAGDTDTQYF. DNA sequence: TGTGCCAGCAGCACCCTAGCGGGGGATACAGATACGCAGTATTTT.